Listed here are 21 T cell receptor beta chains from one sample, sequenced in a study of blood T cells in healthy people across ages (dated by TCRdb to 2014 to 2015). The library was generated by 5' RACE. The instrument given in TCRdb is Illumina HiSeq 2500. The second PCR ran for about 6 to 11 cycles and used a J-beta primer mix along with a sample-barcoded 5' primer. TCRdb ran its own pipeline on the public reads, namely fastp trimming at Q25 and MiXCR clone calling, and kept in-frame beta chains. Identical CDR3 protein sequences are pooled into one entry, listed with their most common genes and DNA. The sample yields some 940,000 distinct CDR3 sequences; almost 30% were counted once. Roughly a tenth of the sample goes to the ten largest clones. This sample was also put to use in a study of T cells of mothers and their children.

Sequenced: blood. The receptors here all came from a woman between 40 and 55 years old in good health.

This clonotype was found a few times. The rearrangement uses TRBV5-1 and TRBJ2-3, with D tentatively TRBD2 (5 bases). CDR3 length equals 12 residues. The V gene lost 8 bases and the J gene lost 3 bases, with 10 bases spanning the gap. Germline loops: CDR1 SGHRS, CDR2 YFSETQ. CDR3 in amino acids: CARMEVTDTQYF. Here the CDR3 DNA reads TGCGCCAGGATGGAGGTAACAGATACGCAGTATTTT.

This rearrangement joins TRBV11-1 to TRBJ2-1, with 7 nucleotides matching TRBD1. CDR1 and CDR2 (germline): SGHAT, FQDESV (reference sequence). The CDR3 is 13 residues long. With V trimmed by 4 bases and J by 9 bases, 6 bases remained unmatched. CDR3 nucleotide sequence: TGTGCCAGCAGCTCTAGACAGGGTTTTGAGCAGTTCTTC. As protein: CASSSRQGFEQFF.

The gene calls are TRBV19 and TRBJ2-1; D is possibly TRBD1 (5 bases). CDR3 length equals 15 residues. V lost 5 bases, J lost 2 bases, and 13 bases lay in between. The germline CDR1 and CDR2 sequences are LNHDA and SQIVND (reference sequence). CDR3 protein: CASSGWGRAYNEQFF. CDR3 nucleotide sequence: TGTGCCAGTAGTGGTTGGGGCAGGGCCTACAATGAGCAGTTCTTC.

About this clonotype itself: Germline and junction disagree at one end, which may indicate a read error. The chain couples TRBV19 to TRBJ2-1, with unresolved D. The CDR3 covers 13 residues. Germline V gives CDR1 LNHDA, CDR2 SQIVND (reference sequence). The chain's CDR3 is CASRQGTPNGQFF. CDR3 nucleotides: TGTGCCAGTAGGCAAGGCACCCCCAATGGGCAGTTCTTC.

The CDR3 bases are TGTGCCACCAGCCCCCCCTTAGGGGTTGTAGTCTATGGCTACACCTTC. It is translated as CATSPPLGVVVYGYTF. The chain is built from TRBV15 and TRBJ1-2; perhaps TRBD1 as D (5 bases). CDR1 and CDR2 from the germline V gene are LNHNV and YYDKDF (reference sequence). The V end lost 5 bases, the J end lost 4 bases, and 20 bases lay between the germline ends. The CDR3 sequence is 16 residues long.

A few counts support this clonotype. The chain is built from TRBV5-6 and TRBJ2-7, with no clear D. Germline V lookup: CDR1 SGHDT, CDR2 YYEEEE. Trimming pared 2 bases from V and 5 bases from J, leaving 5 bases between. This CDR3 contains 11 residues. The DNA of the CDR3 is TGTGCCAGCAGCTTTTCCCACGAGCAGTACTTC. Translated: CASSFSHEQYF.

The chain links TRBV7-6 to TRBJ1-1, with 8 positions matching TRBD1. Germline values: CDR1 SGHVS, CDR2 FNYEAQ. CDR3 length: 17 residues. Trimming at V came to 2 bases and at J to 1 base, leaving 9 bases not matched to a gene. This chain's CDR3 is CASSLNPLTGANTEAFF. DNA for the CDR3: TGTGCCAGCAGCTTAAACCCCCTGACAGGGGCGAACACTGAAGCTTTCTTT.

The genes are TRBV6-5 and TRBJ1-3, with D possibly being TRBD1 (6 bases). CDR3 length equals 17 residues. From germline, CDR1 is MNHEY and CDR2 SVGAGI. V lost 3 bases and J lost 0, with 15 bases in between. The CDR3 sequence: CASSYTGTQSSGNTIYF. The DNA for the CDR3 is TGTGCCAGCAGTTATACCGGGACACAGAGCTCTGGAAACACCATATATTTT.

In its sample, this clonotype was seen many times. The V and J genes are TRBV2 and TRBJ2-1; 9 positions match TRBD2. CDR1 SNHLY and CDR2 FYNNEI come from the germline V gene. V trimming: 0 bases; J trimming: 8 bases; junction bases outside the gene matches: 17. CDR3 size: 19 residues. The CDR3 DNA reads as TGTGCCAGCAGTGAAGCATCCGTGGCCCGGGCGGGGGGGCCTGATGAGCAGTTCTTC. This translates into CASSEASVARAGGPDEQFF.

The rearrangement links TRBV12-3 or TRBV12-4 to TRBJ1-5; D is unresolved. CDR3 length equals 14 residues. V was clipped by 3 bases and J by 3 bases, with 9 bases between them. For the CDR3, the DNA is TGTGCCAGCAGTTTCGGGTCCACCAATCAGCCCCAGCATTTT. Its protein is CASSFGSTNQPQHF.

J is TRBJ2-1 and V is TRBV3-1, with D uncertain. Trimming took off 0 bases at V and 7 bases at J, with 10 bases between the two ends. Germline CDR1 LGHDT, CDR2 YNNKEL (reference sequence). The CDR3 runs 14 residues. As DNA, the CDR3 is TGTGCCAGCAGCCAAGATCCGACGTGGAATGAGCAGTTCTTC. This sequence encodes CASSQDPTWNEQFF.

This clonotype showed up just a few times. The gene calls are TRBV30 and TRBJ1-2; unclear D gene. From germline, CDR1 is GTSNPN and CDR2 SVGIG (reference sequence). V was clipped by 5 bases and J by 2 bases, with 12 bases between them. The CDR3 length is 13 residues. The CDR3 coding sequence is TGTGCCTGGCATGGTCGGTTCAACTATGGCTACACCTTC. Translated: CAWHGRFNYGYTF.

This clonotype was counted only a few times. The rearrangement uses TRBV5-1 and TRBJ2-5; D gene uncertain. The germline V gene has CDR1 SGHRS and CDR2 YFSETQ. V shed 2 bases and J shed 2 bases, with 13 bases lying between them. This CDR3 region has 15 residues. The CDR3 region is CASSFGILGQETQYF. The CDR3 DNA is TGCGCCAGCAGCTTTGGGATACTGGGACAAGAGACCCAGTACTTC.

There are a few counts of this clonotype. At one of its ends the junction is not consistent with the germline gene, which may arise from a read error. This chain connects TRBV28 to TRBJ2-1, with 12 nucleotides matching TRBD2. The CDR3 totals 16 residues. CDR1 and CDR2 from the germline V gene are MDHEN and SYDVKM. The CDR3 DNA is TGTGCCAGCAGGTTATCCCGGACTAGCGGGGCAAATGAGCAGTTCTTC. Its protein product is CASRLSRTSGANEQFF.

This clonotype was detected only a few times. The CDR3, as DNA: TGCACCGTGCAGGACACCAACACTGAAGCTTTCTTT. Residues: CTVQDTNTEAFF. The chain combines TRBV29-1 with TRBJ1-1; weak D call: TRBD1 (5 bases). CDR3 length: 12 amino acids. From germline, CDR1 is SQVTM and CDR2 ANQGSEA.

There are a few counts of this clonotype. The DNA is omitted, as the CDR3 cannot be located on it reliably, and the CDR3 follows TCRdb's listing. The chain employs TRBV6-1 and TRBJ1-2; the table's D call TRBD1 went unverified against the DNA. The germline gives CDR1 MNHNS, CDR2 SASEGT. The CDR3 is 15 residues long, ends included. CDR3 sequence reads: CASSSSGQTDYGYTF.

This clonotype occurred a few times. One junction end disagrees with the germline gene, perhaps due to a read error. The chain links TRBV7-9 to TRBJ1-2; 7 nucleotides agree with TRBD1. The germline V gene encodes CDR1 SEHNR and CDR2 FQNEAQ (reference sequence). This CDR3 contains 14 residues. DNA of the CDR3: TGTGCCAGCAGCTTAGGGGACAGCTACTATGGCCACACCTTC. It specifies CASSLGDSYYGHTF.

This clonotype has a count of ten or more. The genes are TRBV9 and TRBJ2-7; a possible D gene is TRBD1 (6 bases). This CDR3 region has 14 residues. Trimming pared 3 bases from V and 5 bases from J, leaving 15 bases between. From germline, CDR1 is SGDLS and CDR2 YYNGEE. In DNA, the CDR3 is TGTGCCAGCAGCGCCGAACAGGGTAGGAACGAGCAGTACTTC. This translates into CASSAEQGRNEQYF.

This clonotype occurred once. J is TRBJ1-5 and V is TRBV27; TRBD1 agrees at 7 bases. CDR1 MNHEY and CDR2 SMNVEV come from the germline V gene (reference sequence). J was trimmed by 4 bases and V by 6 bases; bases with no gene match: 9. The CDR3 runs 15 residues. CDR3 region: CASREQGKGNQPQHF. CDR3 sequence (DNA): TGTGCCAGCAGAGAACAGGGGAAAGGAAATCAGCCCCAGCATTTT.

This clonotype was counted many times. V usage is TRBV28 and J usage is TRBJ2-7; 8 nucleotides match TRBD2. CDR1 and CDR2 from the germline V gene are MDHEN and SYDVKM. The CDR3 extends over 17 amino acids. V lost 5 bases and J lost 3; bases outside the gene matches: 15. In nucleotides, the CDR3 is TGTGCCAGCAGTCCCCCCGATTCCGGGGGGGCATTCTACGAGCAGTACTTC. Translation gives CASSPPDSGGAFYEQYF.

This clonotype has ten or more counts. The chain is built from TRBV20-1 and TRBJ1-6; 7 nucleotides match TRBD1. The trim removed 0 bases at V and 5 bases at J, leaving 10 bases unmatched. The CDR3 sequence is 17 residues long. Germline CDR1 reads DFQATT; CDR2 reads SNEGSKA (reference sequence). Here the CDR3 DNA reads TGCAGTGCTAGAGACCCTTCGACAGGGACCGATAATTCACCCCTCCACTTT. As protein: CSARDPSTGTDNSPLHF.